This entry concerns a single TCR beta chain. This sample is part of a study of T cell clusters in autoimmune cytopenias. About 37,500 genome equivalents of blood DNA were amplified for TRB. The CDR3 runs 13 residues. TRB rearrangements were amplified by touch-down multiplex PCR with mixed TRB-A/B primers. With the multiplex PCR reads reprocessed, TCRdb shows one record per CDR3 protein and no DNA. The specimen's table records 9,500 to 15,000 distinct CDR3 sequences. A further study also used this sample, focusing on T cell repertoires in aging, cancer and after chemotherapy. As that study records: Untreated cancer patients had significantly lower blood TCR diversity than age-matched healthy donors. In healthy donors, age-related TCR diversity loss mainly reflected lost richness.

The sample was peripheral blood. J is TRBJ1-1 and V is TRBV12-3 or TRBV12-4. This receptor was obtained from a human donor in good health. This chain's CDR3 is CASSLGANTEAFF.